The rows below give T cell receptor beta chains drawn from one sample of a study of identical twins. TCRdb re-called the 5' RACE reads through MiXCR, storing one row per CDR3 protein. Of 410,000 or so distinct CDR3 sequences listed, roughly 18% are singletons. The sequenced material came from naive T cells sorted from blood. These receptors all come from a man in his fifties in good health. Both conserved end residues are part of each CDR3. Each record gives: clone size, D gene, V gene, J gene, CDR3 protein, CDR3 DNA. A D gene is named only where the DNA matches it firmly. A clone size is listed for some rows: how often the clone was seen (once, few, many), or a class if it is expanded.

clone size: few; D gene: -; V gene: TRBV6-1; J gene: TRBJ1-5; CDR3 protein: CASAGYSNQPQHF; CDR3 DNA: TGTGCCAGCGCTGGATATAGCAATCAGCCCCAGCATTTT
clone size: -; D gene: TRBD2; V gene: TRBV18; J gene: TRBJ2-1; CDR3 protein: CASSLIAGDLPSYNEQFF; CDR3 DNA: TGTGCCAGCTCTCTTATAGCGGGAGACCTTCCCTCCTACAATGAGCAGTTCTTC
clone size: many; D gene: TRBD2; V gene: TRBV6-2/TRBV6-3; J gene: TRBJ2-7; CDR3 protein: CASSPATSGSYEQYF; CDR3 DNA: TGTGCCAGCAGTCCCGCGACTAGCGGATCCTACGAGCAGTACTTC
clone size: -; D gene: -; V gene: TRBV11-1; J gene: TRBJ2-1; CDR3 protein: CASSFGYEQFF; CDR3 DNA: TGTGCCAGCAGCTTCGGCTATGAGCAGTTCTTC
clone size: many; D gene: TRBD1; V gene: TRBV7-9; J gene: TRBJ2-6; CDR3 protein: CASSPGTGSGANVLTF; CDR3 DNA: TGTGCCAGCAGCCCCGGGACAGGCTCTGGGGCCAACGTCCTGACTTTC
clone size: many; D gene: TRBD1; V gene: TRBV29-1; J gene: TRBJ2-3; CDR3 protein: CSASTGGTDTQYF; CDR3 DNA: TGCAGCGCATCGACAGGGGGCACAGATACGCAGTATTTT
clone size: few; D gene: TRBD2; V gene: TRBV7-8; J gene: TRBJ2-3; CDR3 protein: CASSLGSGILIDTQYF; CDR3 DNA: TGTGCCAGCAGCTTAGGTAGCGGGATATTAATAGATACGCAGTATTTT
clone size: many; D gene: -; V gene: TRBV6-5; J gene: TRBJ2-3; CDR3 protein: CASRHTDTQYF; CDR3 DNA: TGTGCCAGCAGACACACAGATACGCAGTATTTT
clone size: many; D gene: -; V gene: TRBV10-2; J gene: TRBJ2-1; CDR3 protein: CASSESTGDSYNEQFF; CDR3 DNA: TGCGCCAGCAGTGAGTCGACAGGCGACTCCTACAATGAGCAGTTCTTC
clone size: -; D gene: -; V gene: TRBV7-9; J gene: TRBJ2-5; CDR3 protein: CASSGRQDLQETQYF; CDR3 DNA: TGTGCCAGCAGCGGAAGGCAGGATCTCCAAGAGACCCAGTACTTC
clone size: many; D gene: -; V gene: TRBV7-2; J gene: TRBJ1-4; CDR3 protein: CASTTQGLGKLFF; CDR3 DNA: TGTGCCAGCACCACGCAAGGATTGGGGAAACTGTTTTTT
clone size: -; D gene: TRBD2; V gene: TRBV3-1; J gene: TRBJ2-1; CDR3 protein: CASSQGAGVRNEQFF; CDR3 DNA: TGTGCCAGCAGCCAAGGAGCGGGAGTTAGAAATGAGCAGTTCTTC
clone size: few; D gene: TRBD1; V gene: TRBV11-2; J gene: TRBJ2-7; CDR3 protein: CASSSPSRTGHYEQYF; CDR3 DNA: TGTGCCAGCAGCTCACCCTCCCGGACAGGACACTACGAGCAGTACTTC
clone size: few; D gene: -; V gene: TRBV12-3/TRBV12-4; J gene: TRBJ2-1; CDR3 protein: CASGRDEQFF; CDR3 DNA: TGTGCCAGCGGTAGGGATGAGCAGTTCTTC
clone size: -; D gene: TRBD1; V gene: TRBV6-1; J gene: TRBJ2-3; CDR3 protein: CASSPWDRVSDTQYF; CDR3 DNA: TGTGCCAGCAGTCCGTGGGACAGGGTTTCAGATACGCAGTATTTT
clone size: few; D gene: TRBD1; V gene: TRBV4-3; J gene: TRBJ1-1; CDR3 protein: CASSLGQGRTEAFF; CDR3 DNA: TGCGCCAGCAGCCTTGGACAGGGGCGCACTGAAGCTTTCTTT
clone size: -; D gene: TRBD2; V gene: TRBV5-1; J gene: TRBJ2-7; CDR3 protein: CASSLASSGTYEQYF; CDR3 DNA: TGCGCCAGCAGCTTGGCCTCTAGCGGGACTTACGAGCAGTACTTC
clone size: few; D gene: TRBD2; V gene: TRBV5-1; J gene: TRBJ2-3; CDR3 protein: CASYAGAGSTDTQYF; CDR3 DNA: TGCGCCAGCTACGCGGGAGCGGGTAGCACAGATACGCAGTATTTT
clone size: many; D gene: -; V gene: TRBV20-1; J gene: TRBJ1-1; CDR3 protein: CSATAGSTNTEAFF; CDR3 DNA: TGCAGTGCCACGGCGGGCAGTACGAACACTGAAGCTTTCTTT
clone size: few; D gene: -; V gene: TRBV27; J gene: TRBJ2-7; CDR3 protein: CASSFAAMNSYEQYF; CDR3 DNA: TGTGCCAGCAGTTTTGCCGCGATGAACTCCTACGAGCAGTACTTC
clone size: many; D gene: -; V gene: TRBV6-1; J gene: TRBJ1-6; CDR3 protein: CASKRGAISETSPLHF; CDR3 DNA: TGTGCCAGCAAACGAGGAGCAATCTCGGAAACTAGTCCCCTCCACTTT
clone size: -; D gene: -; V gene: TRBV5-1; J gene: TRBJ1-6; CDR3 protein: CASSFNQQASPLHF; CDR3 DNA: TGCGCCAGCAGCTTTAACCAACAGGCCTCACCCCTCCACTTT
clone size: -; D gene: TRBD1; V gene: TRBV7-8; J gene: TRBJ2-1; CDR3 protein: CASSLLQGNEQFF; CDR3 DNA: TGTGCCAGCAGCTTACTACAGGGGAATGAGCAGTTCTTC
clone size: -; D gene: -; V gene: TRBV4-2; J gene: TRBJ1-2; CDR3 protein: CASSQGKESYGYTF; CDR3 DNA: TGTGCCAGCAGCCAAGGAAAGGAGAGCTATGGCTACACCTTC
clone size: many; D gene: -; V gene: TRBV20-1; J gene: TRBJ1-5; CDR3 protein: CSARDNLRGYSNQPQHF; CDR3 DNA: TGCAGTGCTAGAGATAATTTGAGGGGCTATAGCAATCAGCCCCAGCATTTT
clone size: many; D gene: -; V gene: TRBV27; J gene: TRBJ1-5; CDR3 protein: CASSRTKGGNQPQHF; CDR3 DNA: TGTGCCAGCAGCCGAACAAAAGGGGGCAATCAGCCCCAGCATTTT
clone size: -; D gene: -; V gene: TRBV12-3/TRBV12-4; J gene: TRBJ2-1; CDR3 protein: CASNRGLAVYNEQFF; CDR3 DNA: TGTGCCAGCAATAGAGGGCTAGCTGTCTACAATGAGCAGTTCTTC
clone size: many; D gene: -; V gene: TRBV28; J gene: TRBJ1-4; CDR3 protein: CASSLTSGATEKLFF; CDR3 DNA: TGTGCCAGCAGTTTGACCTCCGGGGCCACCGAAAAACTGTTTTTT
clone size: -; D gene: TRBD2; V gene: TRBV9; J gene: TRBJ2-7; CDR3 protein: CASSATGLAGVYEQYF; CDR3 DNA: TGTGCCAGCAGCGCAACGGGACTAGCGGGTGTCTACGAGCAGTACTTC
clone size: -; D gene: -; V gene: TRBV4-2; J gene: TRBJ2-2; CDR3 protein: CASSQVVTGSAGELFF; CDR3 DNA: TGTGCCAGCAGCCAAGTGGTTACAGGATCGGCCGGGGAGCTGTTTTTT
clone size: few; D gene: TRBD2; V gene: TRBV5-1; J gene: TRBJ2-3; CDR3 protein: CASSFAGVPDTQYF; CDR3 DNA: TGCGCCAGCAGCTTCGCGGGGGTCCCAGATACGCAGTATTTT
clone size: few; D gene: TRBD1; V gene: TRBV4-3; J gene: TRBJ1-1; CDR3 protein: CASSPWTGGTEAFF; CDR3 DNA: TGCGCCAGCAGCCCCTGGACAGGAGGCACTGAAGCTTTCTTT
clone size: once; D gene: -; V gene: TRBV20-1; J gene: TRBJ2-1; CDR3 protein: CSAPLGGERQFF; CDR3 DNA: TGCAGTGCTCCCCTTGGTGGGGAAAGGCAGTTCTTC
clone size: -; D gene: -; V gene: TRBV5-1; J gene: TRBJ1-6; CDR3 protein: CASSPGQPDSPLHF; CDR3 DNA: TGCGCCAGCAGCCCCGGACAGCCTGATTCACCCCTCCACTTT
clone size: few; D gene: -; V gene: TRBV21-1; J gene: TRBJ2-2; CDR3 protein: CASSKGRPQDTGELFF; CDR3 DNA: TGTGCCAGCAGCAAAGGTCGCCCCCAAGACACCGGGGAGCTGTTTTTT
clone size: many; D gene: -; V gene: TRBV12-3/TRBV12-4; J gene: TRBJ1-1; CDR3 protein: CASSPRDMGAGETEAFF; CDR3 DNA: TGTGCCAGCAGCCCTCGGGACATGGGGGCCGGTGAGACTGAAGCTTTCTTT
clone size: few; D gene: -; V gene: TRBV5-4; J gene: TRBJ2-7; CDR3 protein: CASSLAGGAPYEQYF; CDR3 DNA: TGTGCCAGCAGCTTGGCGGGGGGCGCCCCCTACGAGCAGTACTTC
clone size: -; D gene: -; V gene: TRBV12-3/TRBV12-4; J gene: TRBJ1-1; CDR3 protein: CASSPFTRWDTEAFF; CDR3 DNA: TGTGCCAGCAGCCCTTTTACCCGGTGGGACACTGAAGCTTTCTTT
clone size: many; D gene: -; V gene: TRBV4-2; J gene: TRBJ2-1; CDR3 protein: CASSQEFGGGPHNEQFF; CDR3 DNA: TGTGCCAGCAGCCAAGAATTCGGCGGGGGCCCCCACAATGAGCAGTTCTTC
clone size: many; D gene: TRBD2; V gene: TRBV5-1; J gene: TRBJ2-7; CDR3 protein: CASSGGTSGSYEQYF; CDR3 DNA: TGCGCCAGCAGCGGAGGGACTAGCGGATCTTACGAGCAGTACTTC
clone size: many; D gene: -; V gene: TRBV20-1; J gene: TRBJ1-2; CDR3 protein: CSARVTEQHYGYTF; CDR3 DNA: TGCAGTGCTAGAGTGACAGAGCAGCACTATGGCTACACCTTC
clone size: few; D gene: -; V gene: TRBV4-2; J gene: TRBJ1-2; CDR3 protein: CASSQVERAYGYTF; CDR3 DNA: TGTGCCAGCAGCCAAGTCGAAAGGGCTTATGGCTACACCTTC
clone size: many; D gene: -; V gene: TRBV6-2/TRBV6-3; J gene: TRBJ2-5; CDR3 protein: CASSYFDRLQETQYF; CDR3 DNA: TGTGCCAGCAGTTACTTCGACAGGCTACAAGAGACCCAGTACTTC
clone size: few; D gene: -; V gene: TRBV7-9; J gene: TRBJ1-4; CDR3 protein: CASSPRVDEKLFF; CDR3 DNA: TGTGCCAGCAGCCCCCGTGTGGATGAAAAACTGTTTTTT
clone size: -; D gene: -; V gene: TRBV7-8; J gene: TRBJ2-3; CDR3 protein: CASSLEAGWLTDTQYF; CDR3 DNA: TGTGCCAGCAGCTTAGAGGCAGGGTGGTTAACAGATACGCAGTATTTT
clone size: few; D gene: -; V gene: TRBV5-6; J gene: TRBJ2-2; CDR3 protein: CASRAGTTFTGELFF; CDR3 DNA: TGTGCCAGCAGAGCCGGGACAACTTTCACCGGGGAGCTGTTTTTT
clone size: -; D gene: -; V gene: TRBV6-5; J gene: TRBJ2-7; CDR3 protein: CASSYPELGNYEQYF; CDR3 DNA: TGTGCCAGCAGTTACCCGGAACTTGGGAACTACGAGCAGTACTTC
clone size: many; D gene: -; V gene: TRBV5-1; J gene: TRBJ2-4; CDR3 protein: CASSVVPDQSKNIQYF; CDR3 DNA: TGCGCCAGCAGCGTCGTCCCTGATCAGTCCAAAAACATTCAGTACTTC
clone size: many; D gene: -; V gene: TRBV11-2; J gene: TRBJ2-4; CDR3 protein: CASSLGSLIKNIQYF; CDR3 DNA: TGTGCCAGCAGCTTAGGAAGCCTCATCAAAAACATTCAGTACTTC
clone size: few; D gene: -; V gene: TRBV5-5; J gene: TRBJ2-3; CDR3 protein: CASSLVTGTDTQYF; CDR3 DNA: TGTGCCAGCAGCTTAGTTACTGGCACAGATACGCAGTATTTT
clone size: many; D gene: -; V gene: TRBV6-2/TRBV6-3; J gene: TRBJ1-1; CDR3 protein: CASSYVGTEAFF; CDR3 DNA: TGTGCCAGCAGTTACGTTGGCACTGAAGCTTTCTTT
clone size: -; D gene: TRBD1; V gene: TRBV6-1; J gene: TRBJ1-1; CDR3 protein: CASSVPDRGPANTEAFF; CDR3 DNA: TGTGCCAGCAGTGTGCCGGACAGGGGGCCCGCGAACACTGAAGCTTTCTTT
clone size: -; D gene: -; V gene: TRBV11-1; J gene: TRBJ2-3; CDR3 protein: CASSLSRFDTQYF; CDR3 DNA: TGTGCCAGCAGCTTGTCACGTTTCGATACGCAGTATTTT
clone size: few; D gene: -; V gene: TRBV5-1; J gene: TRBJ1-6; CDR3 protein: CASSITAQGNSPLHF; CDR3 DNA: TGCGCCAGCAGCATCACAGCGCAGGGAAACTCACCCCTCCACTTT
clone size: many; D gene: -; V gene: TRBV20-1; J gene: TRBJ1-5; CDR3 protein: CSASNQPQHF; CDR3 DNA: TGCAGTGCTTCCAATCAGCCCCAGCATTTT